These T cell receptor beta chains were read from a single sample in a study of spatial heterogeneity in lung cancer. TCRdb recomputed calls from the 5' RACE reads with MiXCR, one row per CDR3 protein. The data hold about 800 distinct CDR3 sequences, with about a third observed a single time. Sequencing used lung tumor tissue, obtained at surgery. The receptors derive from a male donor with early-stage non-small cell lung cancer. The CDR3 runs from the conserved cysteine through the conserved F or W. The D gene is left open where the match is weak. Size is omitted from some rows. Given values are once, few, many or a class for expanded clones.

D	J	size	V	length	DNA	CDR3
TRBD2	TRBJ2-2	large	TRBV11-2	15	TGTGCCAGCAGCTGGGGAGGGCGCGTCACCGGGGAGCTGTTTTTT	CASSWGGRVTGELFF
TRBD1	TRBJ2-2	NA	TRBV24-1	16	TGTGCCACCAGGGCTCCGGGACAGGGATATGCCGGGGAGCTGTTTTTT	CATRAPGQGYAGELFF
NA	TRBJ2-2	NA	TRBV20-1	13	TGCAGTGCCGCCCAGCAGGGTTCCGGGGAGCTGTTTTTT	CSAAQQGSGELFF
TRBD2	TRBJ2-1	hyperexpanded	TRBV7-9	14	TGTGCCAGCAGCTTGGGCGGGAGAGGCGATGAGCAGTTCTTC	CASSLGGRGDEQFF
NA	TRBJ2-1	NA	TRBV6-5	15	TGTGCCAGCAGTTACTCGGCGGGGAGGTACAATGAGCAGTTCTTC	CASSYSAGRYNEQFF
NA	TRBJ1-1	large	TRBV18	16	TGTGCCAGCTCACCGAAAGGGGACGTCTTCGGCACTGAAGCTTTCTTT	CASSPKGDVFGTEAFF
TRBD2	TRBJ2-3	NA	TRBV7-2	14	TGTGCCAGCAGCCTCAGCGGGAGCAAAGATACGCAGTATTTT	CASSLSGSKDTQYF
TRBD2	TRBJ2-5	NA	TRBV18	18	TGTGCCAGCTCACCCGGGACTAGCGGGAGTAGAAGGGGAGAGACCCAGTACTTC	CASSPGTSGSRRGETQYF
NA	TRBJ1-5	NA	TRBV13	14	TGTGCCAGCAGCTTAGGCGGGGGGGATCAGCCCCAGCATTTT	CASSLGGGDQPQHF
NA	TRBJ1-2	large	TRBV7-2	15	TGTGCCAGCAGCTTAGGGCAGGGGAAGAACTATGGCTACACCTTC	CASSLGQGKNYGYTF
NA	TRBJ2-5	once	TRBV7-2	15	TGTGCCAGCAGCTTAGCCGGAGGACGTAGGGAGACCCAGTACTTC	CASSLAGGRRETQYF
TRBD2	TRBJ2-3	large	TRBV4-2	16	TGTGCCAGCAGCCAAGATCGGGGGGGGGTCGGAGATACGCAGTATTTT	CASSQDRGGVGDTQYF
TRBD1	TRBJ2-5	NA	TRBV2	15	TGTGCCAGCAGTCCAGGGACAGGGGCTGGAGAGACCCAGTACTTC	CASSPGTGAGETQYF
NA	TRBJ2-7	NA	TRBV12-3/TRBV12-4	13	TGTGCCAGCAGTTTCGGCGGGGCATTAGGGCAGTACTTC	CASSFGGALGQYF
NA	TRBJ2-7	medium-sized	TRBV9	14	TGTGCCAGCAGCGTAGGAGTGGTCTCCTACGAGCAGTACTTC	CASSVGVVSYEQYF
NA	TRBJ2-3	few	TRBV18	15	TGTGCCAGCTCCGGGGGCTTCGAGGGCACAGATACGCAGTATTTT	CASSGGFEGTDTQYF
NA	TRBJ2-7	medium-sized	TRBV27	14	TGTGCCAGCAGTCCAGAGACAGGACGGGACGAGCAGTACTTC	CASSPETGRDEQYF
NA	TRBJ2-4	large	TRBV28	15	TGTGCCAGCAGTTTAGACCGTCAAATCGGTAACATTCAGTACTTC	CASSLDRQIGNIQYF
NA	TRBJ2-7	large	TRBV20-1	15	TGCAGTGCTACCTCTCCGGGACAAGGATTGTACGAGCAGTACTTC	CSATSPGQGLYEQYF
NA	TRBJ1-2	NA	TRBV3-1	15	TGTGCCAGCAGCCAAGCCTACCTGTCTTGGCATGGCTACACCTTC	CASSQAYLSWHGYTF
TRBD1	TRBJ1-5	few	TRBV28	15	TGTGCCAGCAGGGTCCCCGACAGGGCGGGCCAGCCCCAGCATTTT	CASRVPDRAGQPQHF